This T cell receptor (beta chain) was captured by sequencing in a study of blood T cell repertoires in COVID-19. About the research overall: Samples came from the United States, Italy and Spain, spanning acute and convalescent COVID-19.

Measured with immunoSEQ multiplex PCR; TCRdb has only the in-frame clones, and not every one. This repertoire shows 200,000 to 250,000 clones, around 89% found once; its top ten account for about 1.2%. Categorization into cohorts depended on clinical history that participants reported. After removal of 5 bases from V and 7 bases from J, the junction contained 9 bases not matched to a gene. The germline gives CDR1 LNHDA, CDR2 SQIVND (reference sequence). The CDR3 covers 16 residues. Sequenced: PBMCs or T cells enriched from blood (not recorded which). The chain carries TRBV19 and TRBJ2-3; 13 positions agree with TRBD2. The TCR comes from a young man who had recovered from COVID-19. The CDR3 nucleotides are TGTGCCAGTAGTTCCCGGACTAGCGGGAGCAGTTATACGCAGTATTTT. It translates to CASSSRTSGSSYTQYF. Using reference TRBV19 and TRBJ2-3 for the parts outside the CDR3, the full variable domain is DGGITQSPKYLFRKEGQNVTLSCEQNLNHDAMYWYRQDPGQGLRLIYYSQIVNDFQKGDIAEGYSVSREKKESFPLTVTSAQKNPTAFYLCASSSRTSGSSYTQYFGPGTRLTVL.